This T cell receptor (beta chain) came from a study of molecular identifiers for immune sequencing clone quantification. V shed 5 bases and J shed 1 base, with 14 bases lying between them. CDR1 MNHEY and CDR2 SVGEGT come from the germline V gene. The CDR3 is made up of 15 amino acids. TCRdb re-analysed the PCR reads in MiXCR, keeping a single row per CDR3 protein. The sample has over 50,000 distinct CDR3 sequences; about a third are singletons. Sequencing used naive CD8+ T cells from blood, with Jurkat cell RNA spiked in. Subset: FACS-sorted CD8+CD4-CCR7+CD45RA+ naive T cells. The chain uses TRBV6-2 or TRBV6-3 and TRBJ2-5; D could derive from TRBD1 or TRBD2 (6 bases each). This clonotype was obtained from a human donor in good health. Some libraries in this study had Jurkat cell RNA spiked in. The CDR3 nucleotides read TGTGCCAGCAGTCCGGGGGCCCCGGGCCAAGAGACCCAGTACTTC. Translating it yields CASSPGAPGQETQYF.